The present T cell receptor beta chain was sequenced within a study of Tregs in tolerant kidney transplant recipients (dated by TCRdb to the late 2010s). Notes on the research overall: The transplants used related donors along with nonmyeloablative bone marrow transplantation, and in the human trials mixed chimerism was transient. TCRbeta sequencing was used in the study to identify donor-specific regulatory T cells before combined kidney and bone marrow transplantation, and the identified cells were then tracked after transplant. The full study reports these points: PCR primers changed over time for some patients, so nucleotide-level comparison across those patients' samples was not possible. In tolerant patients, donor-specific Tregs expanded more than Tregs overall, which suggests antigen-driven rather than nonspecific expansion. Biological reproducibility was not examined directly, but technical replication error appeared to be minimal. Expanding Tregs with activated donor B cells appeared to identify the most biologically relevant and donor-specific TCRbeta repertoire. The study was constrained by small patient numbers, and validation of the findings is required in larger populations and under other immunosuppression protocols.

For TCRbeta CDR3 sequencing, genomic DNA was extracted from sorted cells using the QIAGEN DNeasy Blood and Tissue Kit. High-throughput TCRbeta CDR3 sequencing, including PCR amplification with bias correction and internal controls, was performed commercially through immunoSEQ. Per the authors' processing: Unique productive TCRbeta sequences were defined by CDR3 nucleotide sequence where primers matched, and otherwise by CDR3 amino acid sequence together with Vbeta and Jbeta genes. Sorting error was corrected by removing sequences shared between sorted populations at a frequency ratio of 2:1 or less, and the remaining shared sequences were assigned to the higher population. Sequences were defined as donor-reactive when expanded at least 5-fold in CFSE-low cells versus unstimulated cells and present at a frequency of at least 0.01% in CFSE-low cells. Repertoire divergence was quantified by Jensen-Shannon divergence using the top 100 TCRbeta sequences ranked by frequency. When a sample had multiple sequencing runs, each run was corrected for sorting error separately and the runs were then pooled. The source is immuneACCESS, and TCRdb retained only in-frame sequences with V and J called. Part of the clones is not carried over; for the studies checked, unresolved V genes explain less than half of this, and the remainder is unexplained. V and J calls and clone size are as listed in that table; D and trimming were resolved from the DNA. The sample has roughly 69,000 clones on record, around 98% of them singletons. 0.34% of the sample belongs to the ten largest clones.

The label giving this sample's time point can be read as: blood sample drawn before combined kidney and bone marrow transplant. Thawed PBMCs were FACS-sorted into unstimulated Tregs (CD4+CD25+CD127-), CD4+ non-Tregs (CD4+CD25-), CD4 cells and CD8 cells. Prior to Treg sorting, thawed PBMCs were rested overnight at 37 degrees C with approximately 200 IU/ml IL-2. Patients were several combined kidney and bone marrow transplant recipients from the ITN036ST trial, and only these trial subjects had samples available. Healthy control blood was processed to PBMCs by Ficoll density gradient and cryopreserved, and patient PBMCs were collected before and after transplant. A word on this clone: This receptor's antigen is unknown. No much larger clone exists at a distance of one base, and base qualities are not known.

Specimen: Tregs from blood, collected before the transplant. The receptor was isolated from a human donor who received a combined kidney and bone marrow transplant.

CDR3 region: CASASRSMTDTQYF. The DNA sequence is given as TGTGCCAGCGCCTCGAGGTCAATGACAGATACGCAGTATTTT. The rearranged segments are TRBV6-5 and TRBJ2-3, with the identity of the D gene unclear. The CDR3, from cysteine to phenylalanine, totals 14 residues. The DNA shown is the 42-base CDR3, in frame from base 1. CDR1 is given as MNHEY and CDR2 as SVGAGI, both from the germline V gene. V gives up 8 bases and J gives up 3 bases, and the segment between their germline ends measures 15 bases.